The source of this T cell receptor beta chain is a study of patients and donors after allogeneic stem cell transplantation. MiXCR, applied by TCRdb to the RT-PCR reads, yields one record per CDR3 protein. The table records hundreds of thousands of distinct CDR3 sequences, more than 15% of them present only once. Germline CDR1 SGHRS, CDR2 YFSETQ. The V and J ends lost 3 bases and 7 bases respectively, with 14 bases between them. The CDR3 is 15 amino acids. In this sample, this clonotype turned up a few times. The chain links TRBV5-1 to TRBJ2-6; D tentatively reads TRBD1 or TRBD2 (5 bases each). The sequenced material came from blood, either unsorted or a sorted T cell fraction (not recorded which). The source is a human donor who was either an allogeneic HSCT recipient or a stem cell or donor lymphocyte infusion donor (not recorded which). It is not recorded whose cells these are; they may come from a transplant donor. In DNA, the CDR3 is TGCGCCAGCAGCTCGACTAACAGGAAAGCCAACGTCCTGACTTTC. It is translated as CASSSTNRKANVLTF.